This T cell receptor (beta chain) was identified during a study of blood T cell repertoires in COVID-19. Turning to the study itself: The analysed material was cDNA or gDNA that came from T cells, B-cell-depleted T cells, or PBMCs.

The length of the CDR3 is 13 residues. Germline CDR1 and CDR2: MNHEY and SVGEGT. Trimming shortened V by 0 bases and J by 12 bases, and 12 bases separated the two germline ends. Here immunoSEQ multiplex PCR was the method, and the copy in TCRdb shows in-frame clones only, minus some. The sample contains about 95,000 clones, 81% of which appear only once. This chain links TRBV6-2 or TRBV6-3 with TRBJ2-1, with D hard to call. The sequence was obtained from a man at least 80 years old with COVID-19, enrolled during active disease. Sample: peripheral blood. CDR3 sequence: CASSYSAPRWQFF. In nucleotides, the CDR3 is TGTGCCAGCAGTTACTCGGCACCTAGATGGCAGTTCTTC.